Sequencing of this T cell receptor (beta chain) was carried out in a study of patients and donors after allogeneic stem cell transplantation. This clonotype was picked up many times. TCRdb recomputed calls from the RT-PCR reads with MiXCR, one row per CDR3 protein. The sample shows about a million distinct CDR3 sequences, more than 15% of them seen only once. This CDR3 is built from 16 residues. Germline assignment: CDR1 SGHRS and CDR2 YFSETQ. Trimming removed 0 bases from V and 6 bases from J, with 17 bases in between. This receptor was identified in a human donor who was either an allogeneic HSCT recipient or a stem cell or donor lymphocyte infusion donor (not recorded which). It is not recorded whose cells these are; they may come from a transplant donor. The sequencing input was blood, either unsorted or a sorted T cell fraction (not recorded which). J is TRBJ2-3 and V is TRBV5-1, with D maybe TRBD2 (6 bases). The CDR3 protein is CASSLVGGARTDTQYF. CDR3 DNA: TGCGCCAGCAGCTTGGTCGGCGGGGCCCGGACGGATACGCAGTATTTT.